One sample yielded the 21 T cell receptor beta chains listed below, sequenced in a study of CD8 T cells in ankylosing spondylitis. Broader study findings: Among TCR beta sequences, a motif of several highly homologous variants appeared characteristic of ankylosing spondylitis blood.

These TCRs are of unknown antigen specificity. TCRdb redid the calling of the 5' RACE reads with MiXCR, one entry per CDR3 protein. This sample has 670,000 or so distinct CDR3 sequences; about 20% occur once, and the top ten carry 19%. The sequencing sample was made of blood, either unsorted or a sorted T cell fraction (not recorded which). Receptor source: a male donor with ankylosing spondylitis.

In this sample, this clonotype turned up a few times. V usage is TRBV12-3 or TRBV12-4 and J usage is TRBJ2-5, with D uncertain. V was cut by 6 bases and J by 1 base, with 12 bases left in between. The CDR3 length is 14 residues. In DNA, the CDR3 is TGTGCCAGCAGCACATGGGCCCGCCAAGAGACCCAGTACTTC. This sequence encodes CASSTWARQETQYF.

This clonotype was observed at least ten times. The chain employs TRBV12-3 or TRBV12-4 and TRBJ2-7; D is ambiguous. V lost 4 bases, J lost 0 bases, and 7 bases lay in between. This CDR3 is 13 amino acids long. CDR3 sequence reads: CASSSGPSYEQYF. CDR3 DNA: TGTGCCAGCAGTTCCGGCCCCTCCTACGAGCAGTACTTC.

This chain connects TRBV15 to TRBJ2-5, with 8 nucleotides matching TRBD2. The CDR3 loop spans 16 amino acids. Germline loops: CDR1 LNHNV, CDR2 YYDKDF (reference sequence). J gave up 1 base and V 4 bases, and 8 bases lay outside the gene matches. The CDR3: CATSTPGGGLQETQYF. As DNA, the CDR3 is TGTGCCACCAGCACCCCAGGCGGGGGGCTCCAAGAGACCCAGTACTTC. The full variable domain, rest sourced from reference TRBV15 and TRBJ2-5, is DAMVIQNPRYQVTQFGKPVTLSCSQTLNHNVMYWYQQKSSQAPKLLFHYYDKDFNNEADTPDNFQSRRPNTSFCFLDIRSPGLGDTAMYLCATSTPGGGLQETQYFGPGTRLLVL.

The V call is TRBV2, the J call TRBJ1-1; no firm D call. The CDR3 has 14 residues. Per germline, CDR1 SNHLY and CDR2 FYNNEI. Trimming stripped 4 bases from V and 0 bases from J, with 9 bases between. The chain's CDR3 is CASSVHRLNTEAFF. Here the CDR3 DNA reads TGTGCCAGCAGTGTCCACAGACTGAACACTGAAGCTTTCTTT.

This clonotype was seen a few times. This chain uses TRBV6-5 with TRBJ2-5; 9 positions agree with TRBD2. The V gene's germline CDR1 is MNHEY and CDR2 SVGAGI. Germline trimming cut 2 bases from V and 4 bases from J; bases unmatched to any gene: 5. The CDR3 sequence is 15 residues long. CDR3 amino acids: CASSYGTSRSETQYF. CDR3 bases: TGTGCCAGCAGTTACGGGACTAGCAGATCAGAGACCCAGTACTTC.

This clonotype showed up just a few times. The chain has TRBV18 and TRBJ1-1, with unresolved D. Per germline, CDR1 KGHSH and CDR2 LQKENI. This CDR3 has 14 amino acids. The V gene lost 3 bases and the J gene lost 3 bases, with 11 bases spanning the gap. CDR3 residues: CASSPIDGDTEAFF. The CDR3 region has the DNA TGTGCCAGCTCACCGATTGACGGGGACACTGAAGCTTTCTTT.

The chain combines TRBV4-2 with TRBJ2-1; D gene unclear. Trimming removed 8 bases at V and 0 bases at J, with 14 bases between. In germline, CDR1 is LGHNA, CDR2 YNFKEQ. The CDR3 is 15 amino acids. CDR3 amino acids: CASRSPQSSYNEQFF. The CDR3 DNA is TGTGCCAGCCGATCCCCCCAGAGCTCCTACAATGAGCAGTTCTTC.

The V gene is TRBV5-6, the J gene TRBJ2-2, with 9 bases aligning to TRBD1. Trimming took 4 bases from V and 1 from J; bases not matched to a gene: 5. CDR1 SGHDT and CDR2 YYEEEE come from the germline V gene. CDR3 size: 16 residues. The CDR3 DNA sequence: TGTGCCAGCAGCCCGGACAGGGGATGGAACACCGGGGAGCTGTTTTTT. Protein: CASSPDRGWNTGELFF.

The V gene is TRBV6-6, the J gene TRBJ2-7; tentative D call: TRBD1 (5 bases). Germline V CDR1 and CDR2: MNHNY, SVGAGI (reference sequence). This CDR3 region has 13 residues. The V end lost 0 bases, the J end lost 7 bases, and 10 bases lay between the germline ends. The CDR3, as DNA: TGTGCCAGCAGTTACTCAGGGGAAGGGGAGCAGTACTTC. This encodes CASSYSGEGEQYF.

CDR3 nucleotide sequence: TGCGCCAGCAGTGAGGGTTACAGGCCCTACGAGCAGTACTTC. It yields the protein CASSEGYRPYEQYF. This chain connects TRBV10-2 to TRBJ2-7; D possibly corresponds to TRBD1 (5 bases). The V end was cut by 2 bases, the J end by 2 bases, with 10 bases between. Germline V gives CDR1 WSHSY, CDR2 SAAADI. This CDR3 comprises 14 residues.

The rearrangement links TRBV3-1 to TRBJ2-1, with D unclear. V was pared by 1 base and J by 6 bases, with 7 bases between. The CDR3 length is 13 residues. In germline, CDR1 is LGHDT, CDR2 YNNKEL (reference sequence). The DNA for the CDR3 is TGTGCCAGCAGCCAAGTTCCGTTCAATGAGCAGTTCTTC. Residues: CASSQVPFNEQFF.

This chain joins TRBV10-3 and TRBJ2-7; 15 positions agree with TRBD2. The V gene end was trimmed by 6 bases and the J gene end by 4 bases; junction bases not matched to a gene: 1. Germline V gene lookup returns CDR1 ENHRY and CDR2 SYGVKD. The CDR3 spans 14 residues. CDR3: CAISGLAGGYEQYF. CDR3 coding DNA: TGTGCCATCAGCGGACTAGCGGGAGGGTACGAGCAGTACTTC.

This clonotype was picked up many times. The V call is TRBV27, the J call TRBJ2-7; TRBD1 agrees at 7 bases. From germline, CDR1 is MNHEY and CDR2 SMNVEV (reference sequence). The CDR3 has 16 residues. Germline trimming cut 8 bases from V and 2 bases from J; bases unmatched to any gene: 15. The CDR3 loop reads CASGTRDRFPAYEQYF. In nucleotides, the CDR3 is TGTGCCAGCGGAACCCGGGACAGATTTCCCGCCTACGAGCAGTACTTC.

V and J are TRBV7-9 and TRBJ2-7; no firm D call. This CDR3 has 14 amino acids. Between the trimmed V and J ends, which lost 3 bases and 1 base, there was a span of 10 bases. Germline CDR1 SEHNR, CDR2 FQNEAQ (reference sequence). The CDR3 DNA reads TGTGCCAGCAGCTTCCCTGACGGTTCCTACGAGCAGTACTTC. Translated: CASSFPDGSYEQYF.

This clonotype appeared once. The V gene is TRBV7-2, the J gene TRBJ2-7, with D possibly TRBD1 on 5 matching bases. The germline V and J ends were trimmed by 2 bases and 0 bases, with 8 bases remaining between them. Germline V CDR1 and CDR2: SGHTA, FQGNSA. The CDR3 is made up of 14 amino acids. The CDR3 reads CASSLIQGSYEQYF. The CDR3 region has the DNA TGTGCCAGCAGCTTAATTCAGGGCTCCTACGAGCAGTACTTC.

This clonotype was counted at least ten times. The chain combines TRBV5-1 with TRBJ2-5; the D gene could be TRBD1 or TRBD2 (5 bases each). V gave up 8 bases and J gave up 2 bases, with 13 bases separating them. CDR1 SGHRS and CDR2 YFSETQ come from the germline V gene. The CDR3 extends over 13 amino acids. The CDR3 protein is CASFRDGQETQYF. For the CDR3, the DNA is TGCGCCAGTTTCCGGGACGGACAAGAGACCCAGTACTTC.

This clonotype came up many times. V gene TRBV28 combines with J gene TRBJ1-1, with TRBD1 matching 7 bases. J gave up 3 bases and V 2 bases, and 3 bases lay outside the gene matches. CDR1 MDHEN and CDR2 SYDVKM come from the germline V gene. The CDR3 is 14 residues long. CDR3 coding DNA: TGTGCCAGCAGTTTACGGGACAGCTACACTGAAGCTTTCTTT. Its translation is CASSLRDSYTEAFF.

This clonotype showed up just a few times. CDR3 amino acids: CASRATTTYEQYF. The CDR3 nucleotides are TGCGCCAGCAGGGCGACAACCACCTACGAGCAGTACTTC. This chain connects TRBV5-1 to TRBJ2-7; D is ambiguous. Germline lookup yields CDR1 SGHRS and CDR2 YFSETQ. Trimming cost V 5 bases and J 2 bases, with 11 bases left between them. The CDR3 sequence is 13 residues long.

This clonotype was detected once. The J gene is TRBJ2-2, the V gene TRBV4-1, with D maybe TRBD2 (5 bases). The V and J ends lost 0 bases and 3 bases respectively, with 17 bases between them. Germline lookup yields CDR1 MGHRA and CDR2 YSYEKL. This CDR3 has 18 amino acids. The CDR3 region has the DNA TGCGCCAGCAGCCAAGATGTGGAGGAGTACGGAGACACCGGGGAGCTGTTTTTT. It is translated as CASSQDVEEYGDTGELFF.

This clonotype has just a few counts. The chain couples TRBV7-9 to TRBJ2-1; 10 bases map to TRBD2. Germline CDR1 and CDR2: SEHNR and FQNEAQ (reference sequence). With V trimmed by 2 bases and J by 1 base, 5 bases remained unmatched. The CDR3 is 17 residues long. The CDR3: CASSLLTSGTSYNEQFF. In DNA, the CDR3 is TGTGCCAGCAGCTTACTCACTAGCGGGACTTCCTACAATGAGCAGTTCTTC. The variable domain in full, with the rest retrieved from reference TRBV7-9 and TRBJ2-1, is DTGVSQNPRHKITKRGQNVTFRCDPISEHNRLYWYRQTLGQGPEFLTYFQNEAQLEKSRLLSDRFSAERPKGSFSTLEIQRTEQGDSAMYLCASSLLTSGTSYNEQFFGPGTRLTVL.

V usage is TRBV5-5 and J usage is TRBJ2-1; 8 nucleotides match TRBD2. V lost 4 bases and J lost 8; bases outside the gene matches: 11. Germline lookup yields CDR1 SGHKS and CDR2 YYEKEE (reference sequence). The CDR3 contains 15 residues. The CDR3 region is CASSRIGLAIDEQFF. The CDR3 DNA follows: TGTGCCAGCAGCCGAATAGGACTAGCTATCGATGAGCAGTTCTTC.